What follows are 7 T cell receptor beta chains derived from one specimen sequenced in a study of long-term antiretroviral therapy in people with HIV. A v3.0 immunoSEQ assay was performed at survey level. Clones were read by immunoSEQ multiplex PCR, and TCRdb kept only the in-frame ones, dropping some. This table has 20,000 to 30,000 clones, about 86% appearing once. The sample in question was unsorted PBMCs, obtained 1.2 years after starting antiretroviral therapy. All receptors derive from a man aged 50 or older with HIV.

The CDR3 bases are TGTGCCAGCAGCGGGCCCGAGGGCAGTGCCCTTGTGGACACTGAAGCTTTCTTT. This gives the protein CASSGPEGSALVDTEAFF. The chain links TRBV5-6 to TRBJ1-1, with D unclear. The germline CDR1 and CDR2 sequences are SGHDT and YYEEEE. Between the trimmed V and J ends, which lost 4 bases and 3 bases, there was a span of 25 bases. The CDR3 runs 18 residues.

The DNA for the CDR3 is TGTGCCAGCAGTGGAAGAGGGGGCCAGGATGGCAATCAGCCCCAGCATTTT. It translates to CASSGRGGQDGNQPQHF. V usage is TRBV6-1 and J usage is TRBJ1-5; 7 bases agree with TRBD1. This CDR3 region has 17 residues. Germline CDR1 is MNHNS and CDR2 is SASEGT. J gave up 2 bases and V 4 bases, and 11 bases lay outside the gene matches.

V and J are TRBV5-1 and TRBJ1-2, with 7 positions matching TRBD1. CDR1 is SGHRS, CDR2 YFSETQ, per germline. This CDR3 has 14 residues. V lost 0 bases and J lost 8; bases outside the gene matches: 7. The CDR3 region has the DNA TGCGCCAGCAGCTTGGAAGGGGGCTCTAAAGGCTACACCTTC. Translation gives CASSLEGGSKGYTF.

The chain employs TRBV7-9 and TRBJ2-3; 12 bases agree with TRBD2. V lost 10 bases and J lost 5; bases outside the gene matches: 10. The germline gives CDR1 SEHNR, CDR2 FQNEAQ (reference sequence). This CDR3 region has 15 residues. CDR3 in amino acids: CAIPTSGGPRDTQYF. The CDR3 DNA follows: TGTGCCATCCCTACTAGCGGGGGGCCTAGAGATACGCAGTATTTT.

V gene TRBV21-1 combines with J gene TRBJ1-3; TRBD1, as called in the table, went unchecked against the DNA. TRBV21-1 is reported as a pseudogene. The CDR3 extends over 16 amino acids. The CDR3, as DNA: TGTGCCAGCAGCGAAACCCAAACAGGGTCTGGAAACACCATATATTTT. It specifies CASSETQTGSGNTIYF.

The chain carries TRBV18 and TRBJ2-3; 8 nucleotides line up with TRBD2. This CDR3 has 18 residues. Per the germline V gene, CDR1 is KGHSH and CDR2 is LQKENI. The junction had 11 bases not matched to a gene; V was cut back by 3 bases and J by 0 bases. CDR3 coding DNA: TGTGCCAGCTCACCCATAGCCGGGGGGGCCCTCAGCACAGATACGCAGTATTTT. Translation: CASSPIAGGALSTDTQYF.

V usage is TRBV10-1 and J usage is TRBJ2-2, with no clear D. V lost 5 bases and J 7 bases, leaving 8 bases between the germline ends. CDR3 length equals 12 residues. The germline CDR1 and CDR2 sequences are WNHNN and SYGVQD (reference sequence). CDR3 loop: CASSTVNGELFF. CDR3 in DNA: TGCGCCAGCAGTACCGTAAACGGGGAGCTGTTTTTT.